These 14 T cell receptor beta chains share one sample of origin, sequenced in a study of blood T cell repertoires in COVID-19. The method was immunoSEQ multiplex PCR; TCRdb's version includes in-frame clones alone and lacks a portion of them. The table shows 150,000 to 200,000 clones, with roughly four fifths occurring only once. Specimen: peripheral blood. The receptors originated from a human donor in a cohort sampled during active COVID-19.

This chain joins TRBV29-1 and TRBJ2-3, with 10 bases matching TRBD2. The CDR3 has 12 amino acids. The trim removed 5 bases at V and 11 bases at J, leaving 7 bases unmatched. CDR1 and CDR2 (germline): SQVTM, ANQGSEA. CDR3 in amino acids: CSVNLAGEEQYF. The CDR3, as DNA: TGCAGCGTTAACCTAGCGGGAGAAGAGCAGTATTTT.

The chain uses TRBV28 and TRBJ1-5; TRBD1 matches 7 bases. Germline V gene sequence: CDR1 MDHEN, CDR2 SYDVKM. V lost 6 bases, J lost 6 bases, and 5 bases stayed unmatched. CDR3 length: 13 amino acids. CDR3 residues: CASSDRAGQPQHF. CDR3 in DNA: TGTGCCAGCAGCGACAGGGCAGGTCAGCCCCAGCATTTT.

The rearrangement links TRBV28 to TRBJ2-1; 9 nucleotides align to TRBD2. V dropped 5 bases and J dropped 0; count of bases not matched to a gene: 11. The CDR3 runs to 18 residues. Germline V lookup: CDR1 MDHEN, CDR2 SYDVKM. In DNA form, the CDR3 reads TGTGCCAGCAGTGGGCCTGGGGGAGCGGGGGGCTCCTACAATGAGCAGTTCTTC. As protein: CASSGPGGAGGSYNEQFF.

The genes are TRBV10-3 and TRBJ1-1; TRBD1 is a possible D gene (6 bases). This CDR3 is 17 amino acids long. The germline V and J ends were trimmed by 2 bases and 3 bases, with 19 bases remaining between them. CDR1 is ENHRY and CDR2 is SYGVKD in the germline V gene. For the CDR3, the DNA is TGTGCCATCAGTGAGCCGGATAGACAGGTCCGGTACACTGAAGCTTTCTTT. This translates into CAISEPDRQVRYTEAFF.

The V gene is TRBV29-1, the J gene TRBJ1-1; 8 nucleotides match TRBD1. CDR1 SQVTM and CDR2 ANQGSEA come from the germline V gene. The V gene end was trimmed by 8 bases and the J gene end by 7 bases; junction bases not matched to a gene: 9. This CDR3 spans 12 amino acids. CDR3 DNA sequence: TGCAGCTCGTCGGACAGGGCAAGTGAAGCTTTCTTT. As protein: CSSSDRASEAFF.

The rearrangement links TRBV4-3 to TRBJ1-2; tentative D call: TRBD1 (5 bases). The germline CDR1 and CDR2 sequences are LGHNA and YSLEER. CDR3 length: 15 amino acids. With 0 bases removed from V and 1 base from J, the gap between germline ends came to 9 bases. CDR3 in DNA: TGCGCCAGCAGCCAAGACAGGGCTAATAACTATGGCTACACCTTC. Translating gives CASSQDRANNYGYTF.

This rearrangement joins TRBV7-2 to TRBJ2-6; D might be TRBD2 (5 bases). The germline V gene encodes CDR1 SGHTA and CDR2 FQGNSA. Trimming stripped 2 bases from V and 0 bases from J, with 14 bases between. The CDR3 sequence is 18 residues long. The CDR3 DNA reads TGTGCCAGCAGCTTAACGGGGAATGACTTCTCTGGGGCCAACGTCCTGACTTTC. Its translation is CASSLTGNDFSGANVLTF.

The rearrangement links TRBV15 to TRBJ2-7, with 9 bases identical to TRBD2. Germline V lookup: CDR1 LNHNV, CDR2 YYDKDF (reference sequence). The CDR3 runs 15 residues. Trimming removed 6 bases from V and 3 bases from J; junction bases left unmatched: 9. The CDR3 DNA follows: TGTGCCACCAGGGCGGGTAGCGGGGGTCTCTACGAGCAGTACTTC. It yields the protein CATRAGSGGLYEQYF.

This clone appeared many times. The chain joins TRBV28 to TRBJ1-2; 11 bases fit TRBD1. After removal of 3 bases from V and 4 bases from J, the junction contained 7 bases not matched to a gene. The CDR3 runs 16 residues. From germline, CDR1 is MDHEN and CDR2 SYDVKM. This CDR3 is CASSFTRTGGGYGYTF. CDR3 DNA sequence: TGTGCCAGCAGTTTCACTCGGACAGGGGGCGGCTATGGCTACACCTTC.

CDR3 in amino acids: CASSVEGGQGDGYTF. CDR3 nucleotide sequence: TGTGCCAGCAGCGTAGAGGGGGGACAGGGTGACGGCTACACCTTC. The chain is built from TRBV9 and TRBJ1-2, with TRBD1 matching over 9 bases. V gave up 0 bases and J gave up 8 bases; unmatched junction bases: 8. The germline CDR1 and CDR2 sequences are SGDLS and YYNGEE. The CDR3 is made up of 15 amino acids.

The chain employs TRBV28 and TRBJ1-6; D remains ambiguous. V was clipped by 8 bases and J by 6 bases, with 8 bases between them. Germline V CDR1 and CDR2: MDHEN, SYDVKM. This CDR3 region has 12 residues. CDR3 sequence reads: CASQGVNSPLHF. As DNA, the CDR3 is TGTGCCAGCCAAGGAGTTAATTCACCCCTCCACTTT. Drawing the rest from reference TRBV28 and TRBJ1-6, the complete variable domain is DVKVTQSSRYLVKRTGEKVFLECVQDMDHENMFWYRQDPGLGLRLIYFSYDVKMKEKGDIPEGYSVSREKKERFSLILESASTNQTSMYLCASQGVNSPLHFGNGTRLTVT.

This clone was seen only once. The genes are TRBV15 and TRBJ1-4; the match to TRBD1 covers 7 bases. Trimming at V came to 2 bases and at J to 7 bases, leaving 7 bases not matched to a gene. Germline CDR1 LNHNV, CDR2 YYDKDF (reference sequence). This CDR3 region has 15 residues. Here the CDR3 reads CATSRHTGVGEKLFF. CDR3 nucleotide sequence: TGTGCCACCAGCAGACATACAGGGGTCGGTGAAAAACTGTTTTTT.

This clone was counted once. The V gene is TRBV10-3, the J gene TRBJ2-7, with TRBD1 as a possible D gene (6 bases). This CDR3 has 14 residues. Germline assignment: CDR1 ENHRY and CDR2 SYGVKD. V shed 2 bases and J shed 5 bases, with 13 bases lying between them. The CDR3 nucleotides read TGTGCCATCAGTGAGACTCGCAGGGGCCACGAGCAGTACTTC. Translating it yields CAISETRRGHEQYF.

The CDR3 nucleotides are TGTGCCAGCAGCCAAGATAAGTCTAGCGGGGGAAACAATGAGCAGTTCTTC. Translated: CASSQDKSSGGNNEQFF. This chain connects TRBV3-1 (or the pseudogene TRBV3-2) to TRBJ2-1, with 10 bases identical to TRBD2. Germline CDR1 and CDR2: LGHDT and YNNKEL (reference sequence). V dropped 0 bases and J dropped 5; count of bases not matched to a gene: 7. The CDR3 runs to 17 residues.